The 29 T cell receptor beta chains in this list originate from one sample, sequenced in a study of T cells in Graves' hyperthyroidism and ophthalmopathy. RNA transcripts served as the template for amplifying TCR beta CDR3 regions. The HTBI primer set drove a first-round RT-PCR of the TCR CDR3. TCRdb processed the multiplex PCR reads anew with MiXCR; each CDR3 protein has one entry. The sample records hundreds of thousands of distinct CDR3 sequences, approximately 15% being singletons. Sequencing was performed on blood. Receptors originate from a woman under 30 with Graves' hyperthyroidism.

The sample holds many counts of this clonotype. The chain couples TRBV18 to TRBJ1-1; tentatively, D is TRBD1 (6 bases). The CDR3 is 14 residues long. V was trimmed by 6 bases and J by 4 bases, leaving 15 bases between them. Per the germline V gene, CDR1 is KGHSH and CDR2 is LQKENI. This chain's CDR3 is CASSTTTDSTEAFF. CDR3 bases: TGTGCCAGCTCTACTACGACGGACAGCACTGAAGCTTTCTTT.

This clonotype occurred many times. The chain links TRBV28 to TRBJ1-2; D is ambiguous. V was clipped by 4 bases and J by 4 bases, with 7 bases between them. Germline CDR1 MDHEN, CDR2 SYDVKM. The CDR3 is 12 residues long. The CDR3 reads CASSSRGYGYTF. CDR3 in DNA: TGTGCCAGCAGTTCCCGGGGCTATGGCTACACCTTC.

Ten or more counts support this clonotype. V is TRBV6-1 and J is TRBJ1-1; possible D gene TRBD1, 5 bases. Germline CDR1 reads MNHNS; CDR2 reads SASEGT. The CDR3 has 15 amino acids. Deletions cut 8 bases from V and 2 bases from J, with 18 bases between. DNA of the CDR3: TGTGCCAGCTTCAGGGCAGGGCTTATTAACACTGAAGCTTTCTTT. This gives the protein CASFRAGLINTEAFF.

This clonotype was seen repeatedly, ten times or more. This chain links TRBV3-1 with TRBJ1-1; no reliable D call. Deletions cut 1 base from V and 1 base from J, with 7 bases between. This CDR3 contains 14 residues. Per germline, CDR1 LGHDT and CDR2 YNNKEL (reference sequence). The CDR3 loop reads CASSQGHRNTEAFF. CDR3 in DNA: TGTGCCAGCAGCCAAGGACACCGGAACACTGAAGCTTTCTTT.

This clonotype was detected many times. The V and J genes are TRBV5-1 and TRBJ2-3; D unresolved. The CDR3 sequence is 15 residues long. Germline V lookup: CDR1 SGHRS, CDR2 YFSETQ. V was clipped by 6 bases and J by 2 bases, with 16 bases between them. The CDR3 loop is CASTKTGVFTDTQYF. The CDR3 DNA sequence: TGCGCCAGCACCAAAACGGGTGTCTTCACAGATACGCAGTATTTT.

This clonotype was counted many times. The chain carries TRBV3-1 and TRBJ1-1, with D maybe TRBD1 (6 bases). Per the germline V gene, CDR1 is LGHDT and CDR2 is YNNKEL (reference sequence). This CDR3 comprises 17 residues. The V end was cut by 0 bases, the J end by 1 base, with 15 bases between. The CDR3 protein is CASSQERVLGQNTEAFF. CDR3 coding DNA: TGTGCCAGCAGCCAAGAAAGGGTTTTGGGACAGAACACTGAAGCTTTCTTT.

In its sample, this clonotype was seen a few times. The chain carries TRBV6-1 and TRBJ1-1; a possible D gene is TRBD1 (5 bases). CDR3 size: 13 residues. The V gene's germline CDR1 is MNHNS and CDR2 SASEGT. V gave up 6 bases and J gave up 4 bases, with 12 bases separating them. The CDR3 here is CASRSDRTTEAFF. CDR3 bases: TGTGCCAGCAGATCCGACAGAACCACTGAAGCTTTCTTT.

This clonotype was seen only a few times. CDR3 nucleotide sequence: TGTGCCAGCAGACCCAGGGGCTACGAGCAGTACTTC. Its protein product is CASRPRGYEQYF. The chain joins TRBV6-2 or TRBV6-3 to TRBJ2-7; D might be TRBD1 (6 bases). The CDR3 covers 12 residues. V was trimmed by 6 bases and J by 3 bases, leaving 9 bases between them. CDR1 is MNHEY, CDR2 SVGEGT, per germline.

This clonotype has at least ten counts. The junction and the germline gene differ at one end; a read error may be behind it. The rearrangement uses TRBV7-7 and TRBJ1-1; D not certain. Germline V lookup: CDR1 SSHAT, CDR2 FNYEAQ (reference sequence). This CDR3 contains 13 residues. This CDR3 is CASSLTINTEAFF. CDR3 nucleotide sequence: TGTGCTAGCAGCCTAACCATCAACACTGAAGCTTTCTTT. Full variable domain (remainder filled in from reference TRBV7-7 and TRBJ1-1): GAGVSQSPRYKVTKRGQDVTLRCDPISSHATLYWYQQALGQGPEFLTYFNYEAQPDKSGLPSDRFSAERPEGSISTLTIQRTEQRDSAMYRCASSLTINTEAFFGQGTRLTVV.

The chain carries TRBV6-2 or TRBV6-3 and TRBJ2-2; TRBD1 is a possible D gene (5 bases). The germline gives CDR1 MNHEY, CDR2 SVGEGT. The CDR3 length is 15 residues. Trimming removed 7 bases at V and 0 bases at J, with 12 bases between. CDR3 nucleotide sequence: TGTGCCAGCAACCCTGGGGCATCGAACACCGGGGAGCTGTTTTTT. Its translation: CASNPGASNTGELFF.

V gene TRBV5-6 combines with J gene TRBJ2-5; 7 bases match TRBD2. Looked up from germline, CDR1 is SGHDT and CDR2 is YYEEEE. The trim removed 2 bases at V and 5 bases at J, leaving 6 bases unmatched. This CDR3 is built from 14 residues. The CDR3 DNA reads TGTGCCAGCAGCTTTCGGATGGGGGGGGAGACCCAGTACTTC. It encodes CASSFRMGGETQYF.

The sample holds many counts of this clonotype. The chain uses TRBV27 and TRBJ1-5, with D unclear. Germline loops: CDR1 MNHEY, CDR2 SMNVEV (reference sequence). Trimming took 4 bases from V and 0 from J, leaving 13 bases between them. The CDR3 has 16 amino acids. The CDR3 loop is CASSSPQTHSNQPQHF. CDR3 DNA: TGTGCCAGCAGTTCTCCACAGACCCATAGCAATCAGCCCCAGCATTTT.

V gene TRBV7-2 combines with J gene TRBJ2-7, with unresolved D. This CDR3 comprises 11 residues. Trimming took 1 base from V and 7 from J, leaving 5 bases between them. The V gene's germline CDR1 is SGHTA and CDR2 FQGNSA. For the CDR3, the DNA is TGTGCCAGCAGCTTAGACTGGGAGCAGTACTTC. Protein product: CASSLDWEQYF. The entire variable domain, with the rest obtained from reference TRBV7-2 and TRBJ2-7, is as follows: GAGVSQSPSNKVTEKGKDVELRCDPISGHTALYWYRQSLGQGLEFLIYFQGNSAPDKSGLPSDRFSAERTGGSVSTLTIQRTQQEDSAVYLCASSLDWEQYFGPGTRLTVT.

The chain couples TRBV5-1 to TRBJ2-6; D is perhaps TRBD1 (5 bases). Germline CDR1 SGHRS, CDR2 YFSETQ. The V gene lost 0 bases and the J gene lost 0 bases, with 19 bases spanning the gap. The CDR3 is made up of 20 amino acids. CDR3 protein: CASSLEFGRVGLSGANVLTF. The CDR3 nucleotides read TGCGCCAGCAGCTTGGAATTCGGCAGGGTGGGGCTCTCTGGGGCCAACGTCCTGACTTTC. Full variable domain (remainder filled in from reference TRBV5-1 and TRBJ2-6): KAGVTQTPRYLIKTRGQQVTLSCSPISGHRSVSWYQQTPGQGLQFLFEYFSETQRNKGNFPGRFSGRQFSNSRSEMNVSTLELGDSALYLCASSLEFGRVGLSGANVLTFGAGSRLTVL.

This clonotype has a count of ten or more. The DNA of the CDR3 is TGTGCCAGCAGCGCCCCCTCGGGACTAGACGAGCAGTACTTC. Translation gives CASSAPSGLDEQYF. The J gene is TRBJ2-7, the V gene TRBV2; 8 nucleotides line up with TRBD2. CDR3 length: 14 residues. The germline gives CDR1 SNHLY, CDR2 FYNNEI. Germline trimming cut 6 bases from V and 5 bases from J; bases unmatched to any gene: 9.

There are many counts of this clonotype. The chain uses TRBV10-1 and TRBJ2-7; the D is unclear. Germline V CDR1 and CDR2: WNHNN, SYGVQD (reference sequence). The CDR3 sequence is 14 residues long. V was trimmed by 2 bases and J by 2 bases, leaving 10 bases between them. CDR3 in amino acids: CASSEGELPYEQYF. The DNA of the CDR3 is TGCGCCAGCAGTGAGGGGGAACTGCCCTACGAGCAGTACTTC.

A few counts support this clonotype. V gene TRBV10-3 combines with J gene TRBJ2-1; 8 positions agree with TRBD1. This CDR3 spans 14 amino acids. Germline V CDR1 and CDR2: ENHRY, SYGVKD. V trimming: 8 bases; J trimming: 4 bases; junction bases outside the gene matches: 7. In nucleotides, the CDR3 is TGTGCCATCGTCTCGACAGGGGATTACAATGAGCAGTTCTTC. This translates into CAIVSTGDYNEQFF.

In this sample, this clonotype turned up a few times. One end of the junction fails to match germline, which may point to a read error. The chain couples TRBV7-8 to TRBJ2-7; D is possibly TRBD1 (5 bases). The CDR3 loop spans 10 amino acids. CDR1 SGHVS and CDR2 FQNEAQ come from the germline V gene. CDR3 amino acids: CSRETYEQYF. Written as DNA, the CDR3 is TGTTCCAGGGAAACCTACGAGCAGTACTTC.

Of note for this clonotype: The junction and the germline gene differ at one end; a read error may be behind it. CDR3 amino acids: CASSVDGASDTQYF. The CDR3 bases are TGTGCTAGCAGCGTGGACGGGGCTTCAGATACGCAGTATTTT. The gene calls are TRBV7-7 and TRBJ2-3, with D perhaps being TRBD1 or TRBD2 (5 bases each). The V gene's germline CDR1 is SSHAT and CDR2 FNYEAQ (reference sequence). The CDR3 is 14 residues long.

CDR3 in amino acids: CASRVESGNTIYF. CDR3 coding DNA: TGTGCCAGCAGAGTCGAGTCCGGAAACACCATATATTTT. V is TRBV6-1 and J is TRBJ1-3; no clear D gene. V gave up 6 bases and J gave up 4 bases, with 10 bases separating them. The CDR3 is made up of 13 amino acids. Germline CDR1 is MNHNS and CDR2 is SASEGT.

This clonotype was counted a few times. V gene TRBV5-6 combines with J gene TRBJ2-1; D ambiguous. This CDR3 comprises 14 residues. CDR1 and CDR2 (germline): SGHDT, YYEEEE. The ends were cut back, 0 bases at V and 3 bases at J, with 7 bases in the middle. This CDR3 is CASSLDAYYNEQFF. CDR3 nucleotides: TGTGCCAGCAGCTTGGATGCCTACTACAATGAGCAGTTCTTC.

This clonotype was picked up many times. The genes are TRBV3-1 and TRBJ2-2, with TRBD1 matching over 9 bases. J gave up 5 bases and V 1 base, and 8 bases lay outside the gene matches. This CDR3 is built from 17 residues. The germline CDR1 and CDR2 sequences are LGHDT and YNNKEL (reference sequence). This CDR3 reads CASSQAFPGTGTGELFF. DNA for the CDR3: TGTGCCAGCAGCCAAGCCTTTCCCGGGACAGGGACCGGGGAGCTGTTTTTT. Complete variable domain (other parts from reference TRBV3-1 and TRBJ2-2): DTAVSQTPKYLVTQMGNDKSIKCEQNLGHDTMYWYKQDSKKFLKIMFSYNNKELIINETVPNRFSPKSPDKAHLNLHINSLELGDSAVYFCASSQAFPGTGTGELFFGEGSRLTVL.

The chain couples TRBV6-1 to TRBJ2-7; TRBD2 matches 7 bases. V lost 10 bases to trimming and J lost 0 bases; unmatched junction nucleotides: 9. The CDR3 consists of 14 residues. Per the germline V gene, CDR1 is MNHNS and CDR2 is SASEGT. CDR3: CAIATSVSSYEQYF. In nucleotides, the CDR3 is TGTGCCATCGCCACTAGCGTCAGCTCCTACGAGCAGTACTTC.

The V and J genes are TRBV5-1 and TRBJ2-3; tentative D call: TRBD1 (6 bases). Germline V gene data show CDR1 as SGHRS and CDR2 as YFSETQ. The CDR3 covers 16 residues. V shed 3 bases and J shed 2 bases, with 16 bases lying between them. CDR3 sequence reads: CASSWTAGDTTDTQYF. The CDR3 DNA follows: TGCGCCAGCAGCTGGACAGCCGGGGACACCACAGATACGCAGTATTTT.

Many counts were recorded for this clonotype. This chain joins TRBV6-1 and TRBJ1-1, with TRBD1 as a possible D gene (5 bases). The CDR3 is 13 residues long. Trimming shortened V by 7 bases and J by 4 bases, and 13 bases separated the two germline ends. Germline CDR1 reads MNHNS; CDR2 reads SASEGT. Here the CDR3 reads CASNLWGGTEAFF. CDR3 bases: TGTGCCAGCAACCTATGGGGGGGCACTGAAGCTTTCTTT.

The chain has TRBV5-6 and TRBJ1-4; possible D gene TRBD1, 6 bases. V was shortened by 4 bases and J by 8 bases, with 15 bases between the two germline ends. Germline lookup yields CDR1 SGHDT and CDR2 YYEEEE. This CDR3 comprises 14 residues. The CDR3 protein is CASSPGQGTEKLFF. CDR3 in DNA: TGTGCCAGCAGCCCGGGGCAGGGGACAGAAAAACTGTTTTTT.

The V gene is TRBV5-1, the J gene TRBJ1-1; no reliable D call. Per germline, CDR1 SGHRS and CDR2 YFSETQ. The CDR3 runs to 15 residues. V was trimmed by 0 bases and J by 0 bases, leaving 9 bases between them. CDR3 nucleotides: TGCGCCAGCAGCTTGGGTTTGGGGATGAACACTGAAGCTTTCTTT. Translation: CASSLGLGMNTEAFF.

This clonotype occurred many times. The J gene is TRBJ2-1, the V gene TRBV11-2, with 7 bases lining up with TRBD1. Germline V CDR1 and CDR2: SGHAT, FQNNGV. The length of the CDR3 is 14 residues. The junction had 9 bases not matched to a gene; V was cut back by 5 bases and J by 8 bases. CDR3 nucleotides: TGTGCCAGCAGCCCAACAGGGGTATACGATGAGCAGTTCTTC. Amino acid sequence: CASSPTGVYDEQFF.

This chain connects TRBV5-4 to TRBJ1-1; D possibly corresponds to TRBD1 (6 bases). CDR3 length equals 15 residues. Germline lookup yields CDR1 SGHNT and CDR2 YYREEE (reference sequence). The V gene lost 4 bases and the J gene lost 4 bases, with 17 bases spanning the gap. The CDR3 sequence is CASSPGGGEATEAFF. The CDR3 nucleotides are TGTGCCAGCAGCCCCGGAGGGGGGGAAGCCACTGAAGCTTTCTTT.